This T cell receptor beta chain was sequenced in a study of cytotoxic CD8 clonotypes in ibrutinib-treated CLL. Points from the study as a whole: Whereas clonality rose at ibrutinib response, it declined toward baseline at progression.

This clone has a handful of counts. What it recognizes is unknown. Germline values: CDR1 SEHNR, CDR2 FQNEAQ (reference sequence). V was cut by 0 bases and J by 5 bases, with 8 bases left in between. The CDR3 loop spans 13 amino acids. The protocol was immunoSEQ multiplex PCR, while the TCRdb copy is restricted to in-frame clones and leaves out a portion. The data hold 300,000 to 350,000 clones, with approximately 80% observed a single time. Specimen: PBMCs, collected before ibrutinib treatment. The chain has TRBV7-9 and TRBJ2-7; D not certain. The sequence came from a human donor with chronic lymphocytic leukemia. CDR3 protein: CASSLARVDEQYF. As DNA, the CDR3 is TGTGCCAGCAGCTTAGCGAGAGTGGACGAGCAGTACTTC.